This T cell receptor (beta chain) was documented in a study of T-cell reconstitution after alpha-beta-depleted transplantation in children. Germline V gene lookup returns CDR1 KGHSH and CDR2 LQKENI. There are 14 residues in the CDR3. The V and J ends lost 3 bases and 7 bases respectively, with 13 bases between them. TCRbeta library construction was performed incorporating unique molecular identifiers. TCRdb processed the PCR reads anew with MiXCR; each CDR3 protein has one entry. This table has 500,000 to 600,000 distinct CDR3 sequences, about 33% appearing once. Sequencing used PBMCs from the stem cell graft donor, obtained from the stem cell graft. The rearrangement links TRBV18 to TRBJ1-5; D is ambiguous. The origin of this receptor is a human donor who donated a stem cell graft to a child with aplastic anemia. CDR3 protein: CASSPEQNWQPQHF. CDR3 DNA sequence: TGTGCCAGCTCACCTGAGCAAAACTGGCAGCCCCAGCATTTT. The whole variable domain, remainder taken from reference TRBV18 and TRBJ1-5, is NAGVMQNPRHLVRRRGQEARLRCSPMKGHSHVYWYRQLPEEGLKFMVYLQKENIIDESGMPKERFSAEFPKEGPSILRIQQVVRGDSAAYFCASSPEQNWQPQHFGDGTRLSIL.